Reported below is one T cell receptor (beta chain). These data originate in a study of blood T cell repertoires in COVID-19. With V trimmed by 5 bases and J by 2 bases, 6 bases remained unmatched. The CDR3 spans 15 residues. In germline, CDR1 is MNHEY, CDR2 SVGAGI. Libraries were prepared by immunoSEQ multiplex PCR; TCRdb keeps only in-frame clonotypes and omits some of them. Of roughly 150,000 clones detected, around 80% appear once; the ten largest clones hold roughly 7%. The rearrangement links TRBV6-5 to TRBJ1-5; 7 nucleotides match TRBD1. This TCR was recovered from a man aged 45-65 years who had recovered from COVID-19. What was sequenced was PBMCs or T cells enriched from blood (not recorded which). CDR3 protein: CASSQGQGGNQPQHF. The CDR3 coding sequence is TGTGCCAGCAGTCAGGGTCAGGGGGGCAATCAGCCCCAGCATTTT.